The sequence of this TCR beta chain was determined in a study of cytomegalovirus exposure and HLA in healthy donors. The primer mix had 60 Vbeta and 13 Jbeta primers. Clones were read by immunoSEQ multiplex PCR, and TCRdb kept only the in-frame ones, dropping some. The table lists some 110,000 clones, 12% to 15% of them singletons. Germline CDR1 is SGHDN and CDR2 is FVKESK. This CDR3 contains 16 residues. V dropped 1 base and J dropped 5 bases, with 17 bases sitting between them. This chain joins TRBV14 and TRBJ2-5; possibly TRBD2 for D (6 bases). The sequence derives from a female donor in good health and CMV-seronegative. Specimen: PBMCs. CDR3 amino acids: CASSQGGARTGETQYF. CDR3 sequence (DNA): TGTGCCAGCAGCCAAGGCGGGGCTAGGACGGGGGAGACCCAGTACTTC.